This T cell receptor (beta chain) was observed in a study of T cells in Graves' hyperthyroidism and ophthalmopathy (dated by TCRdb to about 2019). For context, the study as a whole: Peripheral blood samples were taken at the time of initial diagnosis, prior to any treatment. According to the paper, TCR Vbeta CDR3 sequencing was carried out on 120 to 150 peripheral blood samples, which came from approximately 41 ophthalmopathy, 80 or so hyperthyroidism and about 17 progressor patients. A discovery cohort of approximately 100 patients, 43 with Graves' ophthalmopathy and approximately 55 with stable Graves' hyperthyroidism, was used to find distinguishing TCR V-J signatures. After blood sampling, hyperthyroidism patients were treated with methimazole at a starting dose of 30 mg daily, and ophthalmopathy patients were treated with high-dose intravenous methylprednisolone. Thyroid tissue and blood T-cell repertoires from six Graves' hyperthyroidism patients were also compared in the study. The roughly 94 discovery patients were randomly split 7:3 into training and test sets. Whether ophthalmopathy could be predicted prospectively was tested in an independent validation cohort made up of under 20 hyperthyroidism patients plus 17 patients who later progressed to ophthalmopathy.

This clonotype was detected ten times or more. Its specific antigen is unknown. No much larger clonotype is one base removed from it; base qualities were not supplied. Ophthalmopathy patients had moderately to severely active disease, with a Clinical Activity Score of 3 or more, a NOSPECS grade of 4 or more, and a disease duration of less than 3 months. Patients with uncontrolled infections, other autoimmune diseases, pregnancy or lactation were excluded. Diagnoses were based on clinical symptoms, serum thyroxine and TRAb, thyroid ultrasound and orbital computed tomography. PBMCs were separated from under 12 ml of fresh peripheral blood using Ficoll-Paque density gradient centrifugation. Trizol reagent was used to extract total RNA, and RNA quality was then checked on an Agilent 2100 Bioanalyzer. The CDR3 numbers 15 residues from cysteine through phenylalanine. Only the CDR3 region is kept as DNA, spanning 45 bases read in frame from base 1. The germline V gene (reference sequence) provides CDR1 LNHDA and CDR2 SQIVND. V is cut by 1 base and J by 8 bases, and the space between the germline ends is 17 bases.

On the study overall, not on this receptor specifically: Most expanded thyroid clonotypes (frequency above 0.001) were also detected in blood, suggesting blood repertoires may reflect thyroid immune responses. In validation, the model predicted progression to ophthalmopathy a median of 6.5 months before onset, with roughly 70% sensitivity and 72.22% specificity. A model built on a 13 V-J signature distinguished ophthalmopathy from stable hyperthyroidism, reaching around 87% sensitivity and 81.08% specificity in cross-validation and 80%/75% in testing. No statistical method was used to fix the sample size in advance, and group allocation was not hidden from the investigators.

Amplification of TCR beta CDR3 regions was carried out from RNA transcripts. A first-round RT-PCR of the TCR CDR3 used the HTBI primer set with the Qiagen OneStep RT-PCR kit. Libraries were constructed in a second round of multiplex PCR, after which size selection and purification were performed. Libraries were sequenced paired-end with 100 bp reads on an Illumina HiSeq2000. The study's processing was this. SOAPnuke was used to process the raw data, with reads discarded if the reads contained adapters or uncalled bases, had a mean Phred below 15, or lacked an exact constant-primer or identifier match. COPE v1.2.5 was used to merge high-quality paired reads, and clonotypes were defined as unique nucleotide sequences. MiTCR v1.1 was used to align clonotypes to the IMGT TRBV, TRBD and TRBJ reference segments. Analysis was restricted to V-J combinations with a frequency above 0.0001, which covered roughly 99% of repertoires. A TCS score was defined as the ratio of F50 (clonal expansion) to E x V (chaos), with BLOSUM62-based TCRdist applied between CDR3 peptides within each V-J. Welch's t-statistics and random forest reduced around 520 V-J features to 13, which were used in a naive Bayes classifier (R e1071). In-frame beta chains were kept once TCRdb had trimmed the public reads at Q25 with fastp and called clones with MiXCR. Entries are consolidated by CDR3 protein sequence, retaining the most common genes and DNA. It is TCRdb's table, rather than the study itself, that gives the V and J calls and clone size. Here the sample has some 360,000 distinct CDR3 sequences; 15% to 20% occur a single time. About 16% of the sample is held by the ten biggest clonotypes.

The clonotype was recovered from a woman aged 40 to 50 with Graves' ophthalmopathy. Sequences were obtained from blood. The V and J genes are TRBV19 and TRBJ1-2, with no confidently assigned D gene. The DNA sequence follows: TGTGCCAGTAGTATAGGAACAGCCCTGAAGTCCGGCTACACCTTC. Its translation is CASSIGTALKSGYTF.